The next 30 T cell receptor beta chains were all read from a single sample in a study of shared clonotypes between healthy human individuals. Generated by immunoSEQ multiplex PCR, the TCRdb table keeps only in-frame clones and is missing some. This repertoire shows about 1,800,000 clones, around 96% found once; its top ten account for 1.2%. The naive CD8 fraction comprised CD45RO-negative cells positively selected for CCR7 and excluded terminally differentiated effector memory CD45RA+ cells. The sequenced sample was naive CD8+ T cells sorted from blood. Source of these receptors: a man younger than 30 in good health.

On this clone itself: Different DNA sequences within this sample yield the same CDR3. The rearrangement uses TRBV6-5 and TRBJ2-7, with 11 nucleotides matching TRBD1. The CDR3 is made up of 15 amino acids. The germline CDR1 and CDR2 sequences are MNHEY and SVGAGI. V lost 2 bases, J lost 0 bases, and 0 bases stayed unmatched. CDR3 amino acids: CASSYGTGGSYEQYF. The CDR3, as DNA: TGTGCCAGCAGTTACGGGACAGGGGGCTCCTACGAGCAGTACTTC.

The chain is built from TRBV2 and TRBJ2-1, with D perhaps matching TRBD1 (7 bases). This CDR3 spans 13 amino acids. CDR1 and CDR2 (germline): SNHLY, FYNNEI. V shed 11 bases and J shed 5 bases, with 16 bases lying between them. CDR3 sequence: CAGGGQTDNEQFF. CDR3 coding DNA: TGTGCCGGAGGGGGACAGACTGACAATGAGCAGTTCTTC.

The gene calls are TRBV19 and TRBJ2-5, with D tentatively TRBD1 (5 bases). CDR3 size: 15 residues. Germline V gene lookup returns CDR1 LNHDA and CDR2 SQIVND (reference sequence). Trimming removed 0 bases at V and 6 bases at J, with 14 bases between. DNA for the CDR3: TGTGCCAGTAGTATAGATGCAGGGCAAATACAGACCCAGTACTTC. As protein: CASSIDAGQIQTQYF.

J is TRBJ2-7 and V is TRBV29-1; 11 bases line up with TRBD2. Germline V gives CDR1 SQVTM, CDR2 ANQGSEA. Trimming at V came to 5 bases and at J to 2 bases, leaving 2 bases not matched to a gene. This CDR3 is built from 13 residues. CDR3 sequence reads: CSVTSGRTYEQYF. CDR3 sequence (DNA): TGCAGCGTTACTAGCGGGAGAACCTACGAGCAGTACTTC.

The V gene is TRBV7-9, the J gene TRBJ2-1, with TRBD2 as a possible D gene (6 bases). CDR1 SEHNR and CDR2 FQNEAQ come from the germline V gene (reference sequence). The V gene lost 5 bases and the J gene lost 5 bases, with 19 bases spanning the gap. This CDR3 is built from 16 residues. DNA of the CDR3: TGTGCCAGCAGCCTTCCGGTGGGGACTGTGAACAATGAGCAGTTCTTC. Translating gives CASSLPVGTVNNEQFF.

The J gene is TRBJ2-1, the V gene TRBV19; D is uncertain. CDR1 is LNHDA and CDR2 is SQIVND in the germline V gene (reference sequence). The CDR3 covers 15 residues. Between the trimmed V and J ends, which lost 7 bases and 6 bases, there was a span of 19 bases. The CDR3 coding sequence is TGTGCCAGTACTTCTTTTTCTCCACTATCCAATGAGCAGTTCTTC. It specifies CASTSFSPLSNEQFF.

V is TRBV5-1 and J is TRBJ2-7; 10 bases line up with TRBD1. Germline loops: CDR1 SGHRS, CDR2 YFSETQ. The junction had 18 bases not matched to a gene; V was cut back by 4 bases and J by 2 bases. The length of the CDR3 is 19 residues. The CDR3 bases are TGCGCCAGCAGCCCCCGGAGCCCCGCGGGACAGGGGAACGCCTACGAGCAGTACTTC. Protein sequence: CASSPRSPAGQGNAYEQYF.

The rearrangement uses TRBV2 and TRBJ2-7; 8 bases are shared with TRBD2. The germline V gene has CDR1 SNHLY and CDR2 FYNNEI. The CDR3 is 15 amino acids. V lost 1 base, J lost 3 bases, and 5 bases stayed unmatched. In nucleotides, the CDR3 is TGTGCCAGCAGTGAAGGGTGGCGGGAGGACTACGAGCAGTACTTC. Its translation: CASSEGWREDYEQYF.

This chain joins TRBV10-3 and TRBJ1-5; perhaps TRBD1 as D (6 bases). Germline V lookup: CDR1 ENHRY, CDR2 SYGVKD. The ends were cut back, 8 bases at V and 1 base at J, with 9 bases in the middle. The CDR3 has 13 residues. CDR3 in amino acids: CAIGGQSNQPQHF. The DNA of the CDR3 is TGTGCCATCGGTGGACAGAGCAATCAGCCCCAGCATTTT.

This clone was observed once. The chain combines TRBV4-1 with TRBJ2-1; D unresolved. V lost 4 bases and J lost 1, with 11 bases in between. CDR1 is MGHRA, CDR2 YSYEKL, per germline. The CDR3 runs 15 residues. CDR3 amino acids: CASSPTITSYNEQFF. The CDR3 region has the DNA TGCGCCAGCAGCCCAACGATTACGTCCTACAATGAGCAGTTCTTC.

Only one count was recorded for this clone. The chain employs TRBV7-9 and TRBJ2-7, with a tentative D call TRBD2 (5 bases). The V end was cut by 4 bases, the J end by 4 bases, with 8 bases between. The CDR3 has 12 residues. Germline V gene data show CDR1 as SEHNR and CDR2 as FQNEAQ (reference sequence). The CDR3 DNA reads TGTGCCAGCAGCTCCGGGAAGTACGAGCAGTACTTC. Translated: CASSSGKYEQYF.

Remarks on this clone: Other DNA sequences from this sample encode an identical CDR3 as well. This sequence joins TRBV6-6 and TRBJ2-2; D uncertain. V lost 0 bases and J 5 bases, leaving 4 bases between the germline ends. From germline, CDR1 is MNHNY and CDR2 SVGAGI (reference sequence). The CDR3 length is 13 residues. The CDR3 nucleotides read TGTGCCAGCAGTTACTCGCGGACCGGGGAGCTGTTTTTT. Encoded protein: CASSYSRTGELFF.

The chain carries TRBV6-1 and TRBJ2-3; D is unresolved. Trimming took off 1 base at V and 7 bases at J, with 6 bases between the two ends. Germline-derived CDR1 and CDR2 are MNHNS and SASEGT. This CDR3 has 12 residues. The CDR3 DNA sequence: TGTGCCAGCAGTGAAGTCCAGTATACGCAGTATTTT. This encodes CASSEVQYTQYF.

The rearrangement joins TRBV11-2 to TRBJ2-7; D might be TRBD1 (6 bases). Germline lookup yields CDR1 SGHAT and CDR2 FQNNGV. V lost 5 bases, J lost 1 base, and 12 bases lay in between. The CDR3 totals 14 residues. The CDR3 nucleotides read TGTGCCAGCAGCCCGGAGGACAGATCCTACGAGCAGTACTTC. It codes for CASSPEDRSYEQYF.

In the case of this clone: This same CDR3 is encoded by further DNA sequences in the sample. This sequence joins TRBV27 and TRBJ2-7; the match to TRBD1 covers 10 bases. In germline, CDR1 is MNHEY, CDR2 SMNVEV (reference sequence). After removal of 5 bases from V and 3 bases from J, the junction contained 4 bases not matched to a gene. The CDR3 spans 14 residues. The CDR3, as DNA: TGTGCCAGCAGTAGGGACAGGGGCTACTACGAGCAGTACTTC. Translating gives CASSRDRGYYEQYF.

The DNA of the CDR3 is TGTGCCAGCAGCCCCCGAGGGGCGTTGACTGAAGCTTTCTTT. Its protein is CASSPRGALTEAFF. The chain is built from TRBV11-2 and TRBJ1-1, with D maybe TRBD1 (5 bases). V lost 5 bases and J lost 5, with 15 bases in between. Germline CDR1 is SGHAT and CDR2 is FQNNGV. The CDR3 totals 14 residues.

This chain uses TRBV15 with TRBJ2-3; unclear D gene. CDR3 length equals 12 residues. In germline, CDR1 is LNHNV, CDR2 YYDKDF (reference sequence). V dropped 6 bases and J dropped 0 bases, with 4 bases sitting between them. The DNA of the CDR3 is TGTGCCACCAGATCCAGCACAGATACGCAGTATTTT. This sequence encodes CATRSSTDTQYF.

This sequence joins TRBV5-6 and TRBJ1-3; D possibly corresponds to TRBD1 (5 bases). This CDR3 spans 16 amino acids. Trimming took off 1 base at V and 0 bases at J, with 11 bases between the two ends. CDR1 is SGHDT, CDR2 YYEEEE, per germline. The CDR3 nucleotides are TGTGCCAGCAGCTTGTCCAGGGCCTTCTCTGGAAACACCATATATTTT. Translating it yields CASSLSRAFSGNTIYF.

This chain links TRBV4-3 with TRBJ2-3; 7 bases agree with TRBD1. This CDR3 has 15 residues. Germline trimming cut 0 bases from V and 5 bases from J; bases unmatched to any gene: 5. CDR1 and CDR2 from the germline V gene are LGHNA and YSLEER. CDR3 DNA: TGCGCCAGCAGCCAAGATACAGGGGATGGAGATACGCAGTATTTT. Translation gives CASSQDTGDGDTQYF.

The DNA of the CDR3 is TGTGCCACCAGCCCTAGGACAGGGTTAAATTCACCCCTCCACTTT. Protein sequence: CATSPRTGLNSPLHF. The chain links TRBV15 to TRBJ1-6, with 8 bases fitting TRBD1. J gave up 7 bases and V 5 bases, and 7 bases lay outside the gene matches. The CDR3 totals 15 residues. The germline V gene has CDR1 LNHNV and CDR2 YYDKDF (reference sequence).

The chain combines TRBV11-3 with TRBJ2-7, with D possibly matching TRBD2 (6 bases). Trimming took off 3 bases at V and 3 bases at J, with 12 bases between the two ends. This CDR3 comprises 14 residues. Germline-derived CDR1 and CDR2 are SGHNT and YENEEA. CDR3 DNA sequence: TGTGCCAGCAGCTTCGGGACTTACGGCTACGAGCAGTACTTC. Translation gives CASSFGTYGYEQYF.

The chain couples TRBV12-1 to TRBJ1-5. TRBV12-1 is deemed a pseudogene. This CDR3 region has 15 residues. CDR3 in amino acids: CASSFGGASNQPQHF. CDR3 nucleotide sequence: TGTGCCAGCAGCTTTGGGGGGGCTAGCAATCAGCCCCAGCATTTT.

This clone has more than one count but fewer than ten. The chain joins TRBV27 to TRBJ2-3, with 10 bases matching TRBD2. Germline loops: CDR1 MNHEY, CDR2 SMNVEV (reference sequence). This CDR3 is built from 15 residues. With 5 bases clipped from V and 2 bases from J, the junction kept 4 bases outside the gene matches. The CDR3 spells CASSDGTSDTDTQYF. CDR3 nucleotides: TGTGCCAGCAGTGACGGGACTAGCGACACAGATACGCAGTATTTT.

The V call is TRBV7-9, the J call TRBJ2-2; 9 nucleotides match TRBD1. V lost 8 bases and J lost 4; bases outside the gene matches: 2. Germline V lookup: CDR1 SEHNR, CDR2 FQNEAQ (reference sequence). This CDR3 spans 13 amino acids. CDR3 region: CASDRGSTGELFF. CDR3 sequence (DNA): TGTGCCAGCGACAGGGGGTCCACCGGGGAGCTGTTTTTT. Looking up the rest from reference TRBV7-9 and TRBJ2-2 gives the full variable domain: DTGVSQNPRHKITKRGQNVTFRCDPISEHNRLYWYRQTLGQGPEFLTYFQNEAQLEKSRLLSDRFSAERPKGSFSTLEIQRTEQGDSAMYLCASDRGSTGELFFGEGSRLTVL.

The chain has TRBV6-6 and TRBJ2-7, with 11 bases aligning to TRBD2. The germline V gene has CDR1 MNHNY and CDR2 SVGAGI (reference sequence). CDR3 length equals 14 residues. Trimming at V came to 7 bases and at J to 5 bases, leaving 7 bases not matched to a gene. CDR3 DNA: TGTGCCAGCACCCATAGCGGGAGGGTCGACGAGCAGTACTTC. It is translated as CASTHSGRVDEQYF.

On this clone: The sample holds other DNA sequences that translate to the same CDR3. The V call is TRBV13, the J call TRBJ1-6; TRBD1 might be the D (5 bases). V shed 0 bases and J shed 9 bases, with 9 bases lying between them. The CDR3 loop spans 14 amino acids. CDR1 is PRHDT, CDR2 FYEKMQ, per germline (reference sequence). The CDR3 region is CASSLGQGSSPLHF. The CDR3 DNA sequence: TGTGCCAGCAGCTTAGGGCAGGGTAGTTCACCCCTCCACTTT.

This rearrangement joins TRBV5-1 to TRBJ2-5; 8 bases agree with TRBD2. CDR1 SGHRS and CDR2 YFSETQ come from the germline V gene. The CDR3 length is 14 residues. Germline trimming cut 7 bases from V and 2 bases from J; bases unmatched to any gene: 7. The CDR3 reads CASSASGRQETQYF. Here the CDR3 DNA reads TGCGCCAGCTCGGCTAGCGGGCGGCAAGAGACCCAGTACTTC.

The chain employs TRBV30 and TRBJ1-2; 8 nucleotides align to TRBD1. Per the germline V gene, CDR1 is GTSNPN and CDR2 is SVGIG (reference sequence). The CDR3 runs to 14 residues. V gave up 0 bases and J gave up 5 bases; unmatched junction bases: 5. DNA of the CDR3: TGTGCCTGGAGTGTGACAGGGGACGGGTATGGCTACACCTTC. Encoded protein: CAWSVTGDGYGYTF. Supplemented by reference TRBV30 and TRBJ1-2, the full variable domain reads SQTIHQWPATLVQPVGSPLSLECTVEGTSNPNLYWYRQAAGRGLQLLFYSVGIGQISSEVPQNLSASRPQDRQFILSSKKLLLSDSGFYLCAWSVTGDGYGYTFGSGTRLTVV.

The chain couples TRBV10-1 to TRBJ2-5, with 7 bases lining up with TRBD1. Unmatched junction bases numbered 2, after V lost 6 bases and J lost 4 bases. This CDR3 comprises 12 residues. Germline-derived CDR1 and CDR2 are WNHNN and SYGVQD (reference sequence). The CDR3 loop is CASRTGVETQYF. The CDR3 coding sequence is TGCGCCAGCAGAACAGGGGTAGAGACCCAGTACTTC.

This clone came up once. The chain joins TRBV27 to TRBJ1-1, with D possibly matching TRBD1 (5 bases). V gave up 3 bases and J gave up 5 bases, with 16 bases separating them. Germline lookup yields CDR1 MNHEY and CDR2 SMNVEV (reference sequence). The CDR3 has 15 amino acids. CDR3 protein: CASSFLGDLGTEAFF. CDR3 bases: TGTGCCAGCAGTTTTTTGGGGGACCTAGGGACTGAAGCTTTCTTT.